This T cell receptor (beta chain) was sequenced in a study of breast tumors, draining lymph nodes, adjacent tissues. Study-wide findings and caveats: Tumors had less TCR diversity than lymph nodes, more than nontumor tissue. Findings are consistent with lymph node origin and intratumoral expansion of most tumor T cells.

The CDR3 runs 11 residues. CDR1 and CDR2 from the germline V gene are SNHLY and FYNNEI. MiXCR, applied by TCRdb to the multiplex PCR reads, yields one record per CDR3 protein. The sample consists of 50,000 to 75,000 distinct CDR3 sequences, less than 75% of them appearing once. Worth noting for this clonotype: Its antigen is not identified. At one boundary the junction diverges from the germline segment, which might be a read error.

The chain is built from TRBV2 and TRBJ2-5; unclear D gene. The sequence came from a female donor with breast cancer. Some clones in this sample may be carry-over from other donors' samples. The sequencing sample was made of breast tumor tissue. The CDR3, as DNA: TGCGCCAGCAGTGCACAAGAGACCCAGTACTTC. Translated: CASSAQETQYF. Based on the CDR3 plus reference TRBV2 and TRBJ2-5, the full variable domain is EPEVTQTPSHQVTQMGQEVILRCVPISNHLYFYWYRQILGQKVEFLVSFYNNEISEKSEIFDDQFSVERPDGSNFTLKIRSTKLEDSAMYFCASSAQETQYFGPGTRLLVL.